Listed below are T cell receptor beta chains from one sample, sequenced in a study of T cell changes during pregnancy in multiple sclerosis. Libraries were prepared by immunoSEQ multiplex PCR; TCRdb keeps only in-frame clonotypes and omits some of them. Here the sample spans 65,000 to 95,000 clones, 85% to 95% being singletons. Sequenced here: peripheral blood, sampled in the second trimester of pregnancy. Receptors were obtained from a female donor in good health, enrolled as a control in a pregnancy study. Each CDR3 is given with its conserved first and last residue. The D gene is left open where the match is weak. Rows may omit the clone size; those that give it use once, few, many or a size class.

d_call clone_size j_call v_call cdr3_aa cdr3_nt
NA once TRBJ1-6 TRBV6-5 CASSYSRGGSPLHF TGTGCCAGCAGTTACTCGCGGGGAGGCTCACCCCTCCACTTT
TRBD1 NA TRBJ2-7 TRBV28 CASSPLPGQGPSSYEQYF TGTGCCAGCAGTCCCCTCCCGGGACAGGGCCCTAGCTCCTACGAGCAGTACTTC
NA NA TRBJ2-7 TRBV28 CASSFPGALDEQYF TGTGCCAGCAGTTTTCCAGGGGCATTGGACGAGCAGTACTTC
NA once TRBJ1-2 TRBV9 CASSVVSGRNNYGYTF TGTGCCAGCAGCGTAGTTTCTGGCAGAAACAACTATGGCTACACCTTC
NA NA TRBJ1-3 TRBV7-8 CASSPQTWGGGNTIYF TGTGCCAGCAGCCCTCAAACTTGGGGGGGAGGAAACACCATATATTTT
NA NA TRBJ2-7 TRBV7-2 CASSSAWEIFSHEQYF TGTGCCAGCAGCTCGGCGTGGGAGATCTTCTCCCACGAGCAGTACTTC
NA NA TRBJ2-3 TRBV18 CASSPLEGSTDTQYF TGTGCCAGCTCACCATTAGAGGGAAGCACAGATACGCAGTATTTT
TRBD1 NA TRBJ1-5 TRBV4-1 CASSQGRSGTGLNQPQHF TGCGCCAGCAGCCAAGGGCGATCCGGGACAGGTCTCAATCAGCCCCAGCATTTT
NA NA TRBJ2-1 TRBV9 CASSVGGGGNNEQFF TGTGCCAGCAGCGTAGGAGGTGGGGGGAACAATGAGCAGTTCTTC
NA NA TRBJ1-4 TRBV28 CASSITGSNEKLFF TGTGCCAGCAGTATCACAGGGAGTAATGAAAAACTGTTTTTT
TRBD2 NA TRBJ2-3 TRBV29-1 CSVSGASGRVDTQYF TGCAGCGTATCAGGGGCTAGCGGGAGGGTAGATACGCAGTATTTT
NA NA TRBJ2-6 TRBV28 CASSTGISGANVLTF TGTGCCAGCAGTACAGGGATCTCTGGGGCCAACGTCCTGACTTTC
TRBD1 NA TRBJ2-2 TRBV18 CASSPSGQEYSNTGELFF TGTGCCAGCTCACCTTCCGGACAGGAGTATTCGAACACCGGGGAGCTGTTTTTT
TRBD1 once TRBJ1-4 TRBV5-1 CASSVGQGSNEKLFF TGCGCCAGCAGCGTAGGACAGGGGTCTAATGAAAAACTGTTTTTT
NA NA TRBJ1-5 TRBV7-9 CASSLVVTSDSNQPQHF TGTGCCAGCAGCTTAGTAGTGACATCGGATAGCAATCAGCCCCAGCATTTT
NA NA TRBJ2-1 TRBV7-8 CASSLDGTSYNEQFF TGTGCCAGCAGCCTAGATGGGACTTCTTACAATGAGCAGTTCTTC
NA NA TRBJ2-3 TRBV27 CASMHSLTDTQYF TGTGCCAGCATGCACAGCCTCACAGATACGCAGTATTTT
NA once TRBJ2-1 TRBV5-1 CASSLGQYNEQFF TGCGCCAGCAGCTTGGGGCAGTACAATGAGCAGTTCTTC
NA NA TRBJ1-1 TRBV29-1 CSVQRDRNTEAFF TGCAGCGTTCAGAGAGACAGAAACACTGAAGCTTTCTTT
TRBD1 NA TRBJ2-3 TRBV15 CATSIGQGTDTQYF TGTGCCACCAGCATAGGACAGGGAACAGATACGCAGTATTTT
TRBD1 NA TRBJ2-3 TRBV4-1 CASSHPGQGARDTQYF TGCGCCAGCAGCCATCCGGGACAGGGGGCGAGGGATACGCAGTATTTT
NA once TRBJ2-7 TRBV2 CASSLAEGYEQYF TGTGCCAGCAGTTTAGCGGAGGGCTACGAGCAGTACTTC
TRBD1 few TRBJ2-5 TRBV9 CASSATGGVQETQYF TGTGCCAGCAGCGCGACAGGGGGAGTACAAGAGACCCAGTACTTC
NA NA TRBJ2-1 TRBV5-1 CASSLSGATYNEQFF TGCGCCAGCAGCTTGTCAGGGGCAACCTACAATGAGCAGTTCTTC
TRBD1 NA TRBJ2-7 TRBV5-6 CASSLVDRALYEQYF TGTGCCAGCAGCTTGGTGGACAGGGCCCTCTACGAGCAGTACTTC
NA NA TRBJ1-3 TRBV30 CAWARGSGNTIYF TGTGCCTGGGCCCGGGGTTCTGGAAACACCATATATTTT
NA NA TRBJ2-7 TRBV6-1 CASRSRYEQYF TGTGCCAGCAGGTCTCGCTACGAGCAGTACTTC
TRBD1 NA TRBJ2-2 TRBV18 CASSPAGTGMTGELFF TGTGCCAGCTCACCAGCCGGGACAGGGATGACCGGGGAGCTGTTTTTT
TRBD1 once TRBJ2-1 TRBV28 CASKTDRDRGLYNEQFF TGTGCCAGCAAAACCGACCGGGACAGGGGACTCTACAATGAGCAGTTCTTC
NA NA TRBJ2-1 TRBV7-9 CASSPPGVNEQFF TGTGCCAGCAGCCCACCGGGAGTCAATGAGCAGTTCTTC
NA NA TRBJ2-3 TRBV5-1 CASSPGGRSTDTQYF TGCGCCAGCAGCCCAGGGGGGCGTAGCACAGATACGCAGTATTTT
NA NA TRBJ2-6 TRBV6-5 CASSLDNGANVLTF TGTGCCAGCAGCTTAGATAATGGGGCCAACGTCCTGACTTTC
TRBD2 once TRBJ2-7 TRBV30 CAWTSGSYEQYF TGTGCCTGGACTAGCGGTTCCTACGAGCAGTACTTC
NA NA TRBJ1-1 TRBV5-1 CASSRAGRENEAFF TGCGCCAGCAGCCGAGCGGGGCGCGAAAATGAAGCTTTCTTT
NA NA TRBJ2-3 TRBV5-1 CATAQGAPSTDTQYF TGCGCCACGGCCCAAGGGGCGCCTAGCACAGATACGCAGTATTTT
TRBD2 NA TRBJ2-3 TRBV28 CASSLRGAGTADTQYF TGTGCCAGCAGTTTACGGGGAGCGGGAACGGCAGATACGCAGTATTTT
NA once TRBJ2-7 TRBV29-1 CSVVFGLTYEQYF TGCAGCGTTGTTTTCGGGTTAACCTACGAGCAGTACTTC
NA NA TRBJ2-7 TRBV7-2 CASQGSYEQYF TGTGCCAGCCAGGGTTCCTACGAGCAGTACTTC
NA NA TRBJ2-7 TRBV6-5 CASSSFRDGGREQYF TGTGCCAGCAGCTCTTTTCGAGACGGCGGCCGCGAGCAGTACTTC
NA NA TRBJ2-3 TRBV5-1 CASSLWDSPSTDTQYF TGCGCCAGCAGCTTGTGGGACTCACCTAGCACAGATACGCAGTATTTT
TRBD2 NA TRBJ2-7 TRBV5-8 CASSKGLAAAEQYF TGTGCCAGCAGCAAGGGACTAGCTGCCGCCGAGCAGTACTTC
NA NA TRBJ1-5 TRBV28 CASNDRGNQPQHF TGTGCCAGCAACGATCGCGGCAATCAGCCCCAGCATTTT
NA NA TRBJ1-1 TRBV14 CASSQRQRNTEAFF TGTGCCAGCAGCCAGCGACAGAGGAACACTGAAGCTTTCTTT
TRBD2 NA TRBJ2-1 TRBV6-1 CASSSTSATYNEQFF TGTGCCAGCAGCTCCACTAGCGCCACCTACAATGAGCAGTTCTTC
NA NA TRBJ2-7 TRBV4-1 CASSQSSLPGTYEQYF TGCGCCAGCAGCCAATCCTCTTTACCGGGTACCTACGAGCAGTACTTC
NA few TRBJ2-1 TRBV6-1 CASDRRNYNEQFF TGTGCCAGCGACAGGAGGAACTACAATGAGCAGTTCTTC
TRBD1 NA TRBJ1-5 TRBV28 CASSQGATNQPQHF TGTGCCAGCAGTCAGGGGGCCACCAATCAGCCCCAGCATTTT
TRBD1 NA TRBJ2-2 TRBV11-2 CASSSPRTGAGELFF TGTGCCAGCAGCTCCCCCAGGACAGGGGCCGGGGAGCTGTTTTTT
NA NA TRBJ2-7 TRBV27 CASYASSAEQYF TGTGCCAGCTACGCCTCTTCCGCGGAGCAGTACTTC
NA NA TRBJ2-2 TRBV19 CASSIWDKNTGELFF TGTGCCAGTAGTATTTGGGACAAGAACACCGGGGAGCTGTTTTTT
TRBD1 NA TRBJ1-4 TRBV5-4 CASSSPTGGSGELFF TGTGCCAGCAGCTCGCCTACAGGGGGGAGTGGGGAACTGTTTTTT
NA NA TRBJ2-7 TRBV28 CASSSRQEQYF TGTGCCAGCAGTTCCAGGCAGGAGCAGTACTTC
NA NA TRBJ2-3 TRBV6-4 CASSDVGGADTQYF TGTGCCAGCAGTGACGTGGGGGGAGCAGATACGCAGTATTTT
NA NA TRBJ2-1 TRBV5-1 CASSRDILNEQFF TGCGCCAGCAGCCGGGACATCCTCAATGAGCAGTTCTTC
TRBD1 NA TRBJ2-7 TRBV5-6 CASSLWAGTGHLYEQYF TGTGCCAGCAGCTTGTGGGCCGGGACAGGGCATCTCTACGAGCAGTACTTC